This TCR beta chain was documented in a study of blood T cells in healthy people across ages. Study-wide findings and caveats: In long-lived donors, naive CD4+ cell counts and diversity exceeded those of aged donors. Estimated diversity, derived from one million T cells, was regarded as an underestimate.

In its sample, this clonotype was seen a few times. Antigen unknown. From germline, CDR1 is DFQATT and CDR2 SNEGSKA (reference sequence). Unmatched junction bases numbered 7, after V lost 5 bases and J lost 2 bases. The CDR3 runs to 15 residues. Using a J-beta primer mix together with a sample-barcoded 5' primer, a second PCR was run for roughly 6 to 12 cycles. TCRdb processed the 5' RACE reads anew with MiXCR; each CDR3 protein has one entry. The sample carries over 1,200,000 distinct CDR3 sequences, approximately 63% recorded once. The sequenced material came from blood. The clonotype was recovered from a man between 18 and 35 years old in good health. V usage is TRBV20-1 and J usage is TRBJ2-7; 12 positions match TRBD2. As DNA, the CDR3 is TGCAGTGCTTCCATGACTAGCGGGGGAACCTACGAGCAGTACTTC. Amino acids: CSASMTSGGTYEQYF.